This TCR beta chain was captured in a study of blood T cell repertoires in COVID-19. The CDR3 is 13 amino acids. Deletions cut 6 bases from V and 1 base from J, with 10 bases between. Assay used: immunoSEQ multiplex PCR; TCRdb lists only in-frame clones, some missing. Of some 370,000 clones in the sample, 90% were seen once. This sequence was found in a man younger than 30 with active or convalescent COVID-19. The material sequenced was peripheral blood. This sequence joins TRBV12-3 or TRBV12-4 and TRBJ2-7, with D perhaps matching TRBD2 (5 bases). The CDR3 sequence is CASSQTGSYEQYF. CDR3 coding DNA: TGTGCCAGCAGCCAGACGGGGTCCTACGAGCAGTACTTC.